These T cell receptor beta chains were read from a single sample in a study of blood T cell repertoires in COVID-19. Clones were sequenced by immunoSEQ multiplex PCR, and TCRdb holds only the in-frame ones, with some missing. The data show fewer than 95,000 clones, approximately 89% seen once. Sequencing was performed on peripheral blood. The receptors originated from a man aged 60 to 75 with acute or convalescent COVID-19. CDR3s include the opening cysteine and the closing phenylalanine or tryptophan. Fields, in order: clone size, J gene, D gene, V gene, CDR3 protein, CDR3 DNA. D genes are given only for firm matches. Size values are once, few and many counts, or a class for expanded clones, and some rows have none.

size: .
J: TRBJ2-1
D: TRBD2
V: TRBV7-3
CDR3: CASSLSRELNNEQFF
DNA: TGTGCCAGCAGCTTATCGCGGGAGCTAAACAATGAGCAGTTCTTC

size: once
J: TRBJ1-1
D: .
V: TRBV5-4
CDR3: CASSFLGVGEAFF
DNA: TGTGCCAGCAGCTTCCTCGGGGTGGGTGAAGCTTTCTTT

size: .
J: TRBJ2-2
D: .
V: TRBV6-4
CDR3: CASSERHPGELFF
DNA: TGTGCCAGCAGTGAGAGACACCCCGGGGAGCTGTTTTTT

size: .
J: TRBJ2-2
D: .
V: TRBV5-4
CDR3: CASSFGGLTGELFF
DNA: TGTGCCAGCAGCTTCGGCGGACTAACCGGGGAGCTGTTTTTT

size: .
J: TRBJ2-5
D: .
V: TRBV27
CDR3: CASSLWGEETQYF
DNA: TGTGCCAGCAGTTTATGGGGAGAAGAGACCCAGTACTTC

size: .
J: TRBJ2-5
D: .
V: TRBV7-9
CDR3: CASSLAQGRETQYF
DNA: TGTGCCAGCAGCTTAGCACAAGGGAGAGAGACCCAGTACTTC

size: .
J: TRBJ2-7
D: TRBD2
V: TRBV27
CDR3: CASSEGLAGERSYEQYF
DNA: TGTGCCAGCAGTGAGGGACTAGCGGGAGAGCGGTCCTACGAGCAGTACTTC

size: .
J: TRBJ1-6
D: .
V: TRBV14
CDR3: CASTGLNNSPLHF
DNA: TGTGCCAGCACGGGACTGAATAATTCACCCCTCCACTTT

size: .
J: TRBJ2-7
D: TRBD2
V: TRBV29-1
CDR3: CSVEVTRTSGRFYEQYF
DNA: TGCAGCGTTGAAGTTACCCGGACTAGCGGGAGATTTTACGAGCAGTACTTC

size: .
J: TRBJ2-1
D: .
V: TRBV24-1
CDR3: CATSRESNNEQFF
DNA: TGTGCCACCAGTCGGGAGTCAAACAATGAGCAGTTCTTC